This T cell receptor beta chain was obtained from a study of blood T cells in healthy people across ages. A second PCR, run for about 7 to 11 cycles, used a sample-barcoded 5' primer plus a J-beta primer mix. A template-switch adaptor that had 12 random nucleotides put a tag on each cDNA molecule. Via MiXCR, TCRdb re-called the 5' RACE reads, giving one row per CDR3 protein. The table has around 1,000,000 distinct CDR3 sequences, 20% to 25% seen once. The CDR3 runs 13 residues. Germline assignment: CDR1 SGHTA and CDR2 FQGNSA. Donor samples were obtained from healthy Caucasian individuals from Russia, aged about 6 to 95. Regarding this clonotype: Its antigen is as yet unknown.

Regarding the study as a whole: Across samples, TCR beta diversity tracked strongly with naive T cell percentage.

The same data also contributed to another study, on T cells of mothers and their children. That paper states: Each child gave a few million TCR beta CDR3 reads (each mother, over 8.5 million).

The sample taken for sequencing was blood. The rearrangement joins TRBV7-2 to TRBJ2-1; maybe TRBD1 (6 bases). The J call may not be correct, given that the DNA end is closer to TRBJ2-7. This receptor was identified in a girl between 2 and 10 years old in good health. The CDR3 sequence is CASSSGTRYEQYF. In DNA, the CDR3 is TGTGCCAGCAGTTCCGGGACAAGATACGAGCAGTACTTC.